This TCR beta chain was sequenced for a study of beta chain features in type 1 diabetes. Sorting with CD45RO/CCR7/CD25/CD127/CD95/CD27 yielded naive, central memory, regulatory and stem-like memory CD4+ cells. Sorted populations all exceeded 95% purity. V was shortened by 2 bases and J by 2 bases, with 9 bases between the two germline ends. CDR1 and CDR2 from the germline V gene are SNHLY and FYNNEI. CDR3 length: 14 residues. Expressed TCRB transcripts were sequenced, since all the RNA that had been isolated was reverse transcribed. Some clones are missing from TCRdb's copy, which holds only in-frame ones; the method was immunoSEQ multiplex PCR. The sample has about 180,000 clones, around 7.9% seen once. As for this clone: What it binds is not known.

Study observations and caveats: Patients with type 1 diabetes carried fewer insertions and had more deletions at their VDJ junctions. In every one of the four CD4+ subsets, TCRB CDR3s were moderately but significantly shorter in Type 1 diabetes patients. Patients' naive, central memory and regulatory TCRB repertoires appeared more alike than those of healthy donors.

Input material: central memory CD4+ T cells from blood. The sequence derives from a man in his late teens or twenties with type 1 diabetes. V gene TRBV2 combines with J gene TRBJ1-2; D perhaps matches TRBD1 (6 bases). CDR3 sequence: CASSETGPNYGYTF. The DNA of the CDR3 is TGTGCCAGCAGTGAAACAGGGCCGAACTATGGCTACACCTTC.